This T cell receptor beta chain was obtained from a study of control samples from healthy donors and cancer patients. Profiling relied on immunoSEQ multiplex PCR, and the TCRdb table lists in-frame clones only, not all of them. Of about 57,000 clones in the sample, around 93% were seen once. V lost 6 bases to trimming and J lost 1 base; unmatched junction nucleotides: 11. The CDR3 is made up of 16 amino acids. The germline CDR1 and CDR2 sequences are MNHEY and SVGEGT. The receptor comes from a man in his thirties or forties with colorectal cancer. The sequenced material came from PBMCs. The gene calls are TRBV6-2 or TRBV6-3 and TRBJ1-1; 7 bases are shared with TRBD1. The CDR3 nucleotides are TGTGCCAGCAGGCCTTCTCGGACAGGAACGAACACTGAAGCTTTCTTT. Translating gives CASRPSRTGTNTEAFF.